The T cell receptor (beta chain) under discussion was sequenced for a study of PD-L1 blockade in urothelial cancer. The overall study: About 85% of the roughly 29 patients comprised males who had bladder-origin urothelial cancer. Blood yielded a median of approximately 130,000 T cells per sample.

Only one count was recorded for this clone. What it binds is not known. The time point is: pretreatment peripheral blood. Samples spanned pretreatment and treatment, with 1 to 8 time points per patient. V lost 10 bases and J 10 bases, leaving 19 bases between the germline ends. The CDR3 sequence is 13 residues long. The germline CDR1 and CDR2 sequences are MDHEN and SYDVKM. Study results and limitations: Sub-median blood TCR clonality before treatment predicted longer survival.

Sequencing used immunoSEQ multiplex PCR; TCRdb keeps in-frame clones, though not all of them. The sample includes 40,000 or so clones, roughly 90% of them seen just once. Sample: PBMCs, taken around atezolizumab (anti-PD-L1) treatment. This chain connects TRBV28 to TRBJ1-4; D not resolved. This clonotype was sampled from an older woman with urothelial cancer. In DNA, the CDR3 is TGTGCCACCCAGGAGGCCGACGGTAGAAAACTGTTTTTT. It yields the protein CATQEADGRKLFF.